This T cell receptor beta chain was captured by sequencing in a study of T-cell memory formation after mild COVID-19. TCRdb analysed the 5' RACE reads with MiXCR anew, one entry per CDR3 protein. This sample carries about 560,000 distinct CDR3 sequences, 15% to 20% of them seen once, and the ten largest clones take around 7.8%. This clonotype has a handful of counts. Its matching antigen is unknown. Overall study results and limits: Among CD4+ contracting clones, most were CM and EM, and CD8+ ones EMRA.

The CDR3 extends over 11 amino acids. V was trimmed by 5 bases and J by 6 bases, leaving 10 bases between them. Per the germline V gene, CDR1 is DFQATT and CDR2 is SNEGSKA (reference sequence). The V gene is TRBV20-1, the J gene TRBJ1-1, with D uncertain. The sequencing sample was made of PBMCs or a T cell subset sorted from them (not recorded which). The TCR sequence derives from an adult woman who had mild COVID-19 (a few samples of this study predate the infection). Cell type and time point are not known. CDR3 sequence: CSAFRSAEAFF. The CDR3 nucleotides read TGCAGTGCTTTCAGGAGCGCTGAAGCTTTCTTT.